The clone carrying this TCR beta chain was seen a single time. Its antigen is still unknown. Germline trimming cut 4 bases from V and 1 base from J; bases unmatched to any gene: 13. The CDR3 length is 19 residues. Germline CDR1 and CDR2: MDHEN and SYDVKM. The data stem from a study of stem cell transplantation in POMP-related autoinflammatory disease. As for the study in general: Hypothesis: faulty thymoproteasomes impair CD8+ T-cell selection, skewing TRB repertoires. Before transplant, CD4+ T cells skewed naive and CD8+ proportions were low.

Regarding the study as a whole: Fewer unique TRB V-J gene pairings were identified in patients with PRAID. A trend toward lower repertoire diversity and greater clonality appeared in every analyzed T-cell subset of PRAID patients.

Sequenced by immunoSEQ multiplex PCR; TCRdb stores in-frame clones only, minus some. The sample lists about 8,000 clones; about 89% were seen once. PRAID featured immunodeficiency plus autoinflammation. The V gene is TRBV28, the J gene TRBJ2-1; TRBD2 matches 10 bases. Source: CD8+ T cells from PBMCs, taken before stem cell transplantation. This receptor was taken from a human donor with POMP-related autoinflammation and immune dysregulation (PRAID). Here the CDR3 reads CASSSLGTSGIRSYNEQFF. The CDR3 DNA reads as TGTGCCAGCAGTTCCCTCGGCACTAGCGGGATTCGGTCCTACAATGAGCAGTTCTTC.